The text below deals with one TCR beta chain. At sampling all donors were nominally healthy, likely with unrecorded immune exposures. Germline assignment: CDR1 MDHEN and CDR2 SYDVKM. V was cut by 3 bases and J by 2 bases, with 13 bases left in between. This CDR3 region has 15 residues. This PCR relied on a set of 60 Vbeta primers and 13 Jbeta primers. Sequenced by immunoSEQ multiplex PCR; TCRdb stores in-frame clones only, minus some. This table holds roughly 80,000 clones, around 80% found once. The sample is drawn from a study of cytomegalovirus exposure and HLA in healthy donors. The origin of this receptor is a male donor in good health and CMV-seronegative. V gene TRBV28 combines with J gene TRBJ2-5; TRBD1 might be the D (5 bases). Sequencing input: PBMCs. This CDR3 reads CASSFDGARQETQYF. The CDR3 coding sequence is TGTGCCAGCAGTTTCGATGGGGCGCGGCAAGAGACCCAGTACTTC.